Each of the 29 T cell receptor beta chains below was sequenced from the same sample in a study of graft-versus-host responses after intestinal transplantation. This table comes from immunoSEQ multiplex PCR, and its TCRdb copy is limited to in-frame clones, with some not included. This table holds about 100,000 clones, about 88% found once. Which antigens these TCRs recognize remains unknown. The sequencing used unstimulated CD4+ T cells sorted from spleen or lymph node cells, collected before transplant. The receptors stem from a human donor who was the organ donor for an intestinal transplant.

This clone was observed a single time. This sequence joins TRBV18 and TRBJ1-3; possible D gene TRBD1, 6 bases. V was shortened by 6 bases and J by 2 bases, with 17 bases between the two germline ends. CDR1 KGHSH and CDR2 LQKENI come from the germline V gene. This CDR3 is 16 amino acids long. The CDR3 DNA follows: TGTGCCAGCTCCGCCTCGGGGGGCCTTGCTGGAAACACCATATATTTT. Its protein product is CASSASGGLAGNTIYF.

The rearrangement joins TRBV10-3 to TRBJ1-3; D is undetermined. The germline V and J ends were trimmed by 0 bases and 10 bases, with 4 bases remaining between them. This CDR3 has 11 amino acids. CDR1 is ENHRY, CDR2 SYGVKD, per germline. The CDR3 sequence is CAISESRTIYF. Here the CDR3 DNA reads TGTGCCATCAGTGAGTCCCGAACCATATATTTT.

This sequence joins TRBV5-1 and TRBJ2-3; the D is unclear. V dropped 5 bases and J dropped 4 bases, with 8 bases sitting between them. This CDR3 spans 12 amino acids. Germline CDR1 is SGHRS and CDR2 is YFSETQ. The CDR3 here is CASSRAPDTQYF. DNA of the CDR3: TGCGCCAGCAGTCGGGCCCCAGATACGCAGTATTTT.

This sequence joins TRBV2 and TRBJ2-5; D is perhaps TRBD2 (5 bases). V was pared by 8 bases and J by 9 bases, with 16 bases between. The CDR3 is 12 amino acids. The germline V gene has CDR1 SNHLY and CDR2 FYNNEI. Here the CDR3 DNA reads TGTGCCAGCGATCGGGATGGATTGGCCCAGTACTTC. Protein product: CASDRDGLAQYF.

The J gene is TRBJ2-2, the V gene TRBV30, with a weak D call TRBD1 (6 bases). Germline V gene lookup returns CDR1 GTSNPN and CDR2 SVGIG (reference sequence). Trimming left V 2 bases short and J 7 bases short, with 17 bases between. This CDR3 comprises 15 residues. In nucleotides, the CDR3 is TGTGCCTGGAGTCTGGGGGCTTTTACGAACGGGGAGCTGTTTTTT. Translation gives CAWSLGAFTNGELFF.

The chain combines TRBV19 with TRBJ1-5; 7 bases match TRBD1. The CDR3 has 18 amino acids. The V gene end was trimmed by 8 bases and the J gene end by 6 bases; junction bases not matched to a gene: 22. The germline CDR1 and CDR2 sequences are LNHDA and SQIVND (reference sequence). The CDR3 DNA reads TGTGCCAGTGGAACAAGAGGGGGCGCATTTATGGTTGGTCAGCCCCAGCATTTT. Translation gives CASGTRGGAFMVGQPQHF. Together with reference TRBV19 and TRBJ1-5, the CDR3 gives the full variable domain: DGGITQSPKYLFRKEGQNVTLSCEQNLNHDAMYWYRQDPGQGLRLIYYSQIVNDFQKGDIAEGYSVSREKKESFPLTVTSAQKNPTAFYLCASGTRGGAFMVGQPQHFGDGTRLSIL.

The chain has TRBV2 and TRBJ1-1; tentatively, D is TRBD1 (5 bases). CDR3 length: 14 residues. The germline V and J ends were trimmed by 6 bases and 4 bases, with 15 bases remaining between them. In germline, CDR1 is SNHLY, CDR2 FYNNEI. The CDR3 spells CASRTAGGGTEAFF. The CDR3 region has the DNA TGTGCCAGCAGGACCGCCGGGGGTGGCACTGAAGCTTTCTTT.

The V gene is TRBV2, the J gene TRBJ2-1, with D possibly matching TRBD1 (6 bases). Germline V lookup: CDR1 SNHLY, CDR2 FYNNEI. This CDR3 is 15 amino acids long. The V end lost 8 bases, the J end lost 0 bases, and 14 bases lay between the germline ends. Written as DNA, the CDR3 is TGTGCCAGCGGCACAGGGTCCAGCTCCTACAATGAGCAGTTCTTC. Translation gives CASGTGSSSYNEQFF.

The J gene is TRBJ1-5, the V gene TRBV30; D remains ambiguous. CDR1 is GTSNPN and CDR2 is SVGIG in the germline V gene (reference sequence). The CDR3 is 14 amino acids. V was shortened by 7 bases and J by 2 bases, with 15 bases between the two germline ends. CDR3 loop: CASNAGRGNQPQHF. Written as DNA, the CDR3 is TGTGCCTCGAACGCAGGAAGGGGCAATCAGCCCCAGCATTTT.

In nucleotides, the CDR3 is TGCGCCAGCAGCCAAGAGTCCCTGGCGGGGGGATATATTGGCGGGGAGCTGTTTTTT. Protein product: CASSQESLAGGYIGGELFF. The chain combines TRBV4-1 with TRBJ2-2; 8 bases fit TRBD2. V lost 0 bases, J lost 7 bases, and 16 bases stayed unmatched. CDR1 is MGHRA and CDR2 is YSYEKL in the germline V gene. The CDR3 consists of 19 residues.

V usage is TRBV5-1 and J usage is TRBJ1-6; D not resolved. Germline V gene data show CDR1 as SGHRS and CDR2 as YFSETQ. The CDR3 has 16 residues. With 0 bases removed from V and 4 bases from J, the gap between germline ends came to 11 bases. In DNA, the CDR3 is TGCGCCAGCAGCTTGGAAGGACCCGGATATAATTCACCCCTCCACTTT. Translation: CASSLEGPGYNSPLHF.

This chain connects TRBV19 to TRBJ2-7; 7 bases are shared with TRBD2. The ends lost 5 bases at V and 4 bases at J; junction bases unmatched: 5. Germline CDR1 is LNHDA and CDR2 is SQIVND (reference sequence). This CDR3 contains 13 residues. The CDR3 spells CASSSPSGYEQYF. CDR3 DNA: TGTGCCAGTAGTTCTCCTAGCGGTTACGAGCAGTACTTC.

The chain employs TRBV7-2 and TRBJ2-1, with TRBD1 identical over 7 bases. With 1 base clipped from V and 6 bases from J, the junction kept 6 bases outside the gene matches. The CDR3 contains 15 residues. CDR1 SGHTA and CDR2 FQGNSA come from the germline V gene. In DNA form, the CDR3 reads TGTGCCAGCAGCTTAGGACAGGGCGTTATCAATGAGCAGTTCTTC. Translating it yields CASSLGQGVINEQFF.

This clone was counted only a few times. V is TRBV5-1 and J is TRBJ1-4; 7 bases map to TRBD1. This CDR3 has 14 amino acids. The germline V gene has CDR1 SGHRS and CDR2 YFSETQ. V was pared by 3 bases and J by 8 bases, with 7 bases of the junction left unmatched. The CDR3 region is CASSSGQLGEKLFF. CDR3 coding DNA: TGCGCCAGCAGCTCGGGACAGTTAGGCGAAAAACTGTTTTTT.

The chain recombines TRBV5-1 with TRBJ1-6; D is uncertain. Germline loops: CDR1 SGHRS, CDR2 YFSETQ. The ends were cut back, 4 bases at V and 4 bases at J, with 9 bases in the middle. This CDR3 has 14 residues. CDR3 protein: CASSHGMYNSPLHF. CDR3 bases: TGCGCCAGCAGCCATGGGATGTATAATTCACCCCTCCACTTT.

The J gene is TRBJ1-4, the V gene TRBV5-4; a weak D match, TRBD1 (5 bases). Germline assignment: CDR1 SGHNT and CDR2 YYREEE (reference sequence). This CDR3 spans 14 amino acids. V dropped 2 bases and J dropped 8 bases, with 13 bases sitting between them. The CDR3: CASSLSPAGEKLFF. CDR3 bases: TGTGCCAGCAGCTTAAGTCCCGCAGGGGAAAAACTGTTTTTT.

The J gene is TRBJ2-6, the V gene TRBV7-8; TRBD2 agrees at 10 bases. The V and J ends lost 6 bases and 0 bases, in that order; junction bases with no gene match: 11. The length of the CDR3 is 19 residues. Germline V gene sequence: CDR1 SGHVS, CDR2 FQNEAQ. The CDR3 DNA sequence: TGTGCCAGCAGTTTCGCTAGCGGGGGTCTTCCCTCTGGGGCCAACGTCCTGACTTTC. It specifies CASSFASGGLPSGANVLTF.

The gene calls are TRBV29-1 and TRBJ1-1, with D tentatively TRBD1 (5 bases). The V gene's germline CDR1 is SQVTM and CDR2 ANQGSEA. V was clipped by 2 bases and J by 1 base, with 26 bases between them. CDR3 length: 19 amino acids. CDR3 in DNA: TGCAGCGTTGAATTTCACCCAAGGGCAGGGCTTTGGCGGAACACTGAAGCTTTCTTT. Translation: CSVEFHPRAGLWRNTEAFF.

This clone showed up just once. The CDR3 here is CSVLGQYTEAFF. For the CDR3, the DNA is TGCAGCGTTTTGGGACAGTACACTGAAGCTTTCTTT. The chain employs TRBV29-1 and TRBJ1-1; TRBD1 matches 7 bases. This CDR3 comprises 12 residues. Per germline, CDR1 SQVTM and CDR2 ANQGSEA. Trimming cost V 5 bases and J 3 bases; bases outside gene matches: 3.

The chain recombines TRBV11-3 with TRBJ1-5; D is uncertain. V was shortened by 8 bases and J by 5 bases, with 10 bases between the two germline ends. Germline CDR1 and CDR2: SGHNT and YENEEA. The CDR3 has 12 amino acids. The DNA for the CDR3 is TGTGCCAGCGGGCCGGGCGATCAGCCCCAGCATTTT. This codes for CASGPGDQPQHF.

This chain uses TRBV5-6 with TRBJ2-5, with D maybe TRBD1 (5 bases). With 6 bases removed from V and 0 bases from J, the gap between germline ends came to 9 bases. Germline V gene sequence: CDR1 SGHDT, CDR2 YYEEEE. There are 13 residues in the CDR3. CDR3 sequence (DNA): TGTGCCAGCACCCGGACATACCAAGAGACCCAGTACTTC. This translates into CASTRTYQETQYF.

This clone was observed a single time. The V call is TRBV18, the J call TRBJ1-1, with D unclear. The length of the CDR3 is 13 residues. Germline-derived CDR1 and CDR2 are KGHSH and LQKENI. Trimming shortened V by 2 bases and J by 0 bases, and 4 bases separated the two germline ends. CDR3: CASSPTVNTEAFF. In DNA, the CDR3 is TGTGCCAGCTCACCAACCGTGAACACTGAAGCTTTCTTT. Combining the CDR3 with reference TRBV18 and TRBJ1-1 gives the whole variable domain NAGVMQNPRHLVRRRGQEARLRCSPMKGHSHVYWYRQLPEEGLKFMVYLQKENIIDESGMPKERFSAEFPKEGPSILRIQQVVRGDSAAYFCASSPTVNTEAFFGQGTRLTVV.

CDR3 sequence: CASSPVSGRYNEQFF. The CDR3 nucleotides read TGCGCCAGCAGCCCCGTTTCGGGACGGTACAATGAGCAGTTCTTC. The rearrangement joins TRBV5-1 to TRBJ2-1; either TRBD1 or TRBD2 may supply D (5 bases each). Germline V gene lookup returns CDR1 SGHRS and CDR2 YFSETQ. The V end lost 4 bases, the J end lost 4 bases, and 15 bases lay between the germline ends. The CDR3 is 15 amino acids.

This chain uses TRBV7-6 with TRBJ1-1, with D unclear. Germline values: CDR1 SGHVS, CDR2 FNYEAQ. V gave up 1 base and J gave up 1 base, with 7 bases separating them. The CDR3 consists of 14 residues. CDR3 DNA sequence: TGTGCCAGCAGCTTAGTTTCACGGAACACTGAAGCTTTCTTT. This translates into CASSLVSRNTEAFF.

This chain links TRBV27 with TRBJ1-2; D ambiguous. Germline V CDR1 and CDR2: MNHEY, SMNVEV (reference sequence). The CDR3 has 15 amino acids. V lost 4 bases and J lost 4, with 16 bases in between. CDR3 sequence reads: CASSSHHEWAYGYTF. The CDR3 bases are TGTGCCAGCAGTTCCCACCACGAGTGGGCCTATGGCTACACCTTC.

This clone was picked up one time. J is TRBJ1-6 and V is TRBV19; perhaps TRBD1 as D (6 bases). The CDR3 loop spans 14 amino acids. In germline, CDR1 is LNHDA, CDR2 SQIVND (reference sequence). The V end lost 3 bases, the J end lost 7 bases, and 10 bases lay between the germline ends. CDR3 loop: CASSISGANSPLHF. The CDR3 nucleotides are TGTGCCAGTAGTATTTCGGGGGCAAATTCACCCCTCCACTTT.

The chain joins TRBV7-6 to TRBJ2-1; TRBD2 might be the D (5 bases). Germline V gives CDR1 SGHVS, CDR2 FNYEAQ. The CDR3 has 13 amino acids. Trimming shortened V by 4 bases and J by 10 bases, and 14 bases separated the two germline ends. Here the CDR3 reads CASSSFEGLEQFF. The CDR3 nucleotides are TGTGCCAGCAGCTCCTTCGAGGGCCTCGAGCAGTTCTTC.

This sequence joins TRBV6-4 and TRBJ2-1, with 11 bases fitting TRBD2. The ends lost 5 bases at V and 10 bases at J; junction bases unmatched: 10. The germline V gene has CDR1 MRHNA and CDR2 SNTAGT. The CDR3 runs to 15 residues. CDR3 nucleotide sequence: TGTGCCAGCAGTCCCCTTAGCGGGGGGGTTGAGGAGCAGTTCTTC. This translates into CASSPLSGGVEEQFF.

This clone was counted only a few times. The chain employs TRBV27 and TRBJ2-5; 13 positions match TRBD2. The CDR3 is made up of 16 amino acids. Trimming removed 8 bases from V and 2 bases from J; junction bases left unmatched: 8. Germline assignment: CDR1 MNHEY and CDR2 SMNVEV (reference sequence). The chain's CDR3 is CASPKGTSGAQETQYF. The CDR3 DNA follows: TGTGCCAGCCCTAAAGGGACTAGCGGGGCTCAAGAGACCCAGTACTTC.